Reported below is one T cell receptor beta chain. The sample comes from a study of control samples from healthy donors and cancer patients. Produced via immunoSEQ multiplex PCR; TCRdb's table is partial and in-frame only. The sample includes about 130,000 clones, about 92% of them seen just once. Input material: PBMCs. This receptor was taken from a man aged 45-60 years with head and neck cancer.

CDR3 DNA sequence: TGCGCCAGCAGCTTAAACCCGGCGTCCGGGGAGCTGTTTTTT. It is translated as CASSLNPASGELFF. The chain recombines TRBV5-1 with TRBJ2-2; no clear D gene. V was shortened by 2 bases and J by 6 bases, with 11 bases between the two germline ends. The germline CDR1 and CDR2 sequences are SGHRS and YFSETQ. This CDR3 region has 14 residues.